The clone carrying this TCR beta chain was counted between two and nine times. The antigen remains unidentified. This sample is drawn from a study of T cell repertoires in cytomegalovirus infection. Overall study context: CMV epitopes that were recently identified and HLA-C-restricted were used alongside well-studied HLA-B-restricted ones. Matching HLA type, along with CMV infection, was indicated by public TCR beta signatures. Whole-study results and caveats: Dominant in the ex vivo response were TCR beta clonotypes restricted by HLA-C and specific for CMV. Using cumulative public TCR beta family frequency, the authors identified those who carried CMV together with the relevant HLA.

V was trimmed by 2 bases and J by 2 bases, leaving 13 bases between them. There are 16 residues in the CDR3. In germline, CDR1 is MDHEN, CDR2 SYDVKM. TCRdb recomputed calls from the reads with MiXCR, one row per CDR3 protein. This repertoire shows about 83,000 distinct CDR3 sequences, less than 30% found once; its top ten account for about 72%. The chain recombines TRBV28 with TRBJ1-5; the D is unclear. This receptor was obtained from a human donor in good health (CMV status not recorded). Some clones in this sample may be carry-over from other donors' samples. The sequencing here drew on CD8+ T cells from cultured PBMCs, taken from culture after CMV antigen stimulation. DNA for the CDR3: TGTGCCAGCAGTTTACCCCCTGACAATGGCAATCAGCCCCAGCATTTT. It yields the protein CASSLPPDNGNQPQHF.